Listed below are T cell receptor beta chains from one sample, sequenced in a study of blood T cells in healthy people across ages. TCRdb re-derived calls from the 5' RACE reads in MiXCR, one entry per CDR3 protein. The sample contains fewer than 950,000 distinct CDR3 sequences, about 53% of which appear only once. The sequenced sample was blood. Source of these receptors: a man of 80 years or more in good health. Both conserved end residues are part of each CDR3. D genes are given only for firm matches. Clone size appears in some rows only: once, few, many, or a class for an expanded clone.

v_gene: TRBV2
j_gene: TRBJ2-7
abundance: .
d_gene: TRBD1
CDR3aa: CASRLGQGIIYEQYF
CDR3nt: TGTGCCAGCAGGCTCGGACAGGGGATAATTTACGAGCAGTACTTC

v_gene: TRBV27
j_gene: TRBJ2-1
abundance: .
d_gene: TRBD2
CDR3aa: CASRWSGSGYNEQFF
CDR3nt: TGTGCCAGCCGATGGAGCGGGAGTGGCTACAATGAGCAGTTCTTC

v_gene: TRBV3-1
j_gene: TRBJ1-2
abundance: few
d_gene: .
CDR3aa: CASSQGGGSGPYGYTF
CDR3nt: TGTGCCAGCAGCCAAGGAGGGGGTTCAGGGCCATATGGCTACACCTTC

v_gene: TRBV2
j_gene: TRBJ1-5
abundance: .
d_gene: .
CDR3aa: CASRPTQDANQPQHF
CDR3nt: TGTGCCAGCAGGCCCACGCAGGACGCCAATCAGCCCCAGCATTTT

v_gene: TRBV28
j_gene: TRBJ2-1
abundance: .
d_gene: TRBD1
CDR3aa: CATSSGTGVNEQFF
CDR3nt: TGTGCCACCTCCTCGGGGACAGGGGTCAATGAGCAGTTCTTC

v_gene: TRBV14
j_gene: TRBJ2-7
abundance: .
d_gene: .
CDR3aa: CASSQFGEQYF
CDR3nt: TGTGCCAGCAGCCAATTTGGCGAGCAGTACTTC

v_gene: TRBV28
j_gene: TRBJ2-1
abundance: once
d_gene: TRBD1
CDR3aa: CASRPTGQDSYNEQFF
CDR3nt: TGTGCCAGCAGGCCGACAGGGCAAGACTCCTACAATGAGCAGTTCTTC

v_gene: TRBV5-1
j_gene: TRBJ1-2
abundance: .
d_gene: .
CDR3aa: CASSWGLATYGYTF
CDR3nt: TGCGCCAGCAGCTGGGGGTTGGCGACCTATGGCTACACCTTC

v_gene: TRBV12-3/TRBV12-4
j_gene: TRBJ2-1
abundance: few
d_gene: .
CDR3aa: CASSFDRGEQFF
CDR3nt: TGTGCCAGCAGTTTCGATCGGGGTGAGCAGTTCTTC

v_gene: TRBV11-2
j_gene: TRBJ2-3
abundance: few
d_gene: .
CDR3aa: CASSVLGVADTQYF
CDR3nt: TGTGCCAGCAGCGTGCTAGGTGTGGCAGATACGCAGTATTTT

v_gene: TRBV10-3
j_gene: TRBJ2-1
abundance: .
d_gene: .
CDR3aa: CATQPTTGLYNEQFF
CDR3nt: TGTGCCACCCAGCCTACGACAGGATTATACAATGAGCAGTTCTTC

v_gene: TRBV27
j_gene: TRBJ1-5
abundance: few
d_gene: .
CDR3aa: CASSLSPGLGQPQHF
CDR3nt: TGTGCCAGCAGTTTATCACCAGGGCTTGGGCAGCCCCAGCATTTT

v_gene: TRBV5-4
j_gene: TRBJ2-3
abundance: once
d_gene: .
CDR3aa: CASSFGTDTRYF
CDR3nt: TGTGCCAGCAGCTTCGGCACAGATACGCGGTATTTT

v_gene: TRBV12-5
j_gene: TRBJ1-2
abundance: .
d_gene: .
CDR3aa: CASGLVLTGGVNYGYTF
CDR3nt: TGTGCTAGTGGTTTGGTACTCACAGGAGGGGTCAACTATGGCTACACCTTC

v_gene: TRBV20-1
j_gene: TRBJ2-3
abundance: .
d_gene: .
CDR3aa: CSALAPSTDTQYF
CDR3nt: TGCAGTGCTCTAGCCCCTAGCACAGATACGCAGTATTTT

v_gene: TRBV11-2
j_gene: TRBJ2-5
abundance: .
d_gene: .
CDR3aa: CASSLVLALQGTQYF
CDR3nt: TGTGCCAGCAGCTTAGTACTAGCCCTCCAGGGGACCCAGTACTTC

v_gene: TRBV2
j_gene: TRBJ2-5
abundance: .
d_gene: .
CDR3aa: CASNRDKQETQYF
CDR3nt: TGTGCCAGCAATCGGGACAAACAAGAGACCCAGTACTTC

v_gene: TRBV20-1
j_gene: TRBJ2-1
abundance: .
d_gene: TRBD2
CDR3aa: CSASQSARLAELEQFF
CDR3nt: TGCAGTGCTTCCCAATCAGCCCGACTAGCGGAGCTTGAGCAGTTCTTC

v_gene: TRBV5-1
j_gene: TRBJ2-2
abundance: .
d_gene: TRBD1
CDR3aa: CASSLVGGTNTGELFF
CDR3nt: TGCGCCAGCAGCTTGGTAGGGGGCACGAACACCGGGGAGCTGTTTTTT

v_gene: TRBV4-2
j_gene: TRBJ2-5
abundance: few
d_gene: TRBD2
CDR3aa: CASSQDGGRAGETQYF
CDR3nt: TGTGCCAGCAGCCAAGATGGCGGGAGGGCCGGGGAGACCCAGTACTTC

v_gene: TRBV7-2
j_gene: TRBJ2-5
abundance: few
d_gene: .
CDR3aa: CASSLAGQGIQETQYF
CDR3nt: TGTGCCAGCAGCTTAGCCGGGCAGGGGATCCAAGAGACCCAGTACTTC

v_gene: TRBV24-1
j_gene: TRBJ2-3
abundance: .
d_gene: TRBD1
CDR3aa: CATSDRRQGWTDTQYF
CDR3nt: TGTGCCACCAGTGACCGTCGACAGGGGTGGACAGATACGCAGTATTTT

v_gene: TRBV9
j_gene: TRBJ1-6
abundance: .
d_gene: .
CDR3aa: CASSPDPVNSPLHF
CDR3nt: TGTGCCAGCAGCCCAGACCCCGTCAATTCACCCCTCCACTTT

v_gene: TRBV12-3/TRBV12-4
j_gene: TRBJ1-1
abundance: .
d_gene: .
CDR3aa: CASSFGGGEAFF
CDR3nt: TGTGCCAGCAGTTTCGGGGGTGGAGAAGCTTTCTTT

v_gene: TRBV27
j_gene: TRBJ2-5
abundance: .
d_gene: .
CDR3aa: CASSPPLKTQYF
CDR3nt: TGTGCCAGCAGTCCCCCCCTAAAGACCCAGTACTTC

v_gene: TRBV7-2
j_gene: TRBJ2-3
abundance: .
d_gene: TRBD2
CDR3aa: CASSPEVAGAGRYAYF
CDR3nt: TGTGCCAGCAGCCCCGAGGTAGCGGGAGCGGGAAGATACGCGTATTTT